This T cell receptor (beta chain) was captured in a study of control samples from healthy donors and cancer patients. The germline V gene has CDR1 SEHNR and CDR2 FQNEAQ (reference sequence). Trimming pared 4 bases from V and 5 bases from J, leaving 20 bases between. This CDR3 contains 16 residues. Method: immunoSEQ multiplex PCR; TCRdb's copy keeps in-frame clones and lacks some. The sample shows 70,000 to 100,000 clones, 85% to 90% of them seen only once. The TCR originated in a woman aged 60 to 75 in good health. The genes are TRBV7-9 and TRBJ2-5; D assignment may be TRBD1 or TRBD2 (5 bases each). Sequencing was carried out using blood. The CDR3 DNA is TGTGCCAGCAGCTCAAGTGGCTCGGGTGGGACGGAGACCCAGTACTTC. This sequence encodes CASSSSGSGGTETQYF.